This entry lists 29 T cell receptor beta chains sequenced from one sample in a study of blood T cell repertoires in COVID-19 (dated by TCRdb to about 2020). Libraries were prepared through the immunoSEQ multiplex PCR assay. TCRdb re-hosts the immuneACCESS table, in-frame sequences only. Its copies lack some clones; in the studies checked, an unresolved V gene accounts for under half of them, and the cause for the rest is not known. This sample has approximately 300,000 clones in its table, and around 89% of those were observed once. Together, the top ten hold more than 0.75% of the sample. The sequencing input was peripheral blood. All receptors derive from a man aged 25 to 40 with acute or convalescent COVID-19.

The chain couples TRBV28 to TRBJ2-7, with 9 nucleotides matching TRBD1. The germline V gene encodes CDR1 MDHEN and CDR2 SYDVKM. The CDR3 loop spans 15 amino acids. Trimming cost V 5 bases and J 7 bases; bases outside gene matches: 12. The CDR3 is CASSRTGTGSREQYF. The CDR3, as DNA: TGTGCCAGCAGTAGAACCGGGACAGGGTCTAGGGAGCAGTACTTC.

This chain joins TRBV18 and TRBJ1-1; a weak D match, TRBD1 (6 bases). Trimming shortened V by 2 bases and J by 8 bases, and 12 bases separated the two germline ends. Germline V gives CDR1 KGHSH, CDR2 LQKENI. There are 13 residues in the CDR3. The CDR3 coding sequence is TGTGCCAGCTCACCAGTAAAAACAGGGGAAGCTTTCTTT. Translation gives CASSPVKTGEAFF.

This clone was detected once. V usage is TRBV30 and J usage is TRBJ2-7, with 14 bases fitting TRBD2. The length of the CDR3 is 15 residues. Trimming took 2 bases from V and 10 from J; bases not matched to a gene: 10. Germline V gene sequence: CDR1 GTSNPN, CDR2 SVGIG (reference sequence). The CDR3 nucleotides read TGTGCCTGGAGTCCTCAGACTAGCGGGGGGGGAAGACAGTACTTC. Amino acids: CAWSPQTSGGGRQYF.

For this clone: Other DNA sequences from this sample encode an identical CDR3 as well. The rearrangement links TRBV28 to TRBJ1-2; D gene unclear. This CDR3 spans 12 amino acids. V was pared by 2 bases and J by 5 bases, with 6 bases between. Looked up from germline, CDR1 is MDHEN and CDR2 is SYDVKM. The DNA for the CDR3 is TGTGCCAGCAGTTTAGCAGGTTATGGCTACACCTTC. It yields the protein CASSLAGYGYTF.

The sample holds a few counts of this clone. A clone one base away is much larger, so this may be a read error. The identical CDR3 is also encoded by other nucleotide sequences in the sample. The chain couples TRBV6-5 to TRBJ1-5; TRBD1 matches 10 bases. The CDR3 loop spans 14 amino acids. Germline trimming cut 6 bases from V and 2 bases from J; bases unmatched to any gene: 1. CDR1 and CDR2 from the germline V gene are MNHEY and SVGAGI. CDR3 in DNA: TGTGCCAGCAGCGGACAGGGGGGCAATCAGCCCCAGCATTTT. This sequence encodes CASSGQGGNQPQHF.

The V gene is TRBV19, the J gene TRBJ1-2; no reliable D call. Germline V gives CDR1 LNHDA, CDR2 SQIVND (reference sequence). Trimming took 4 bases from V and 4 from J, leaving 13 bases between them. CDR3 size: 14 residues. This CDR3 reads CASSTPRGPYGYTF. CDR3 sequence (DNA): TGTGCCAGTAGTACCCCCCGAGGGCCCTATGGCTACACCTTC.

The V and J genes are TRBV7-2 and TRBJ2-3; no firm D call. The length of the CDR3 is 12 residues. The V end was cut by 3 bases, the J end by 5 bases, with 6 bases between. Germline V lookup: CDR1 SGHTA, CDR2 FQGNSA. DNA of the CDR3: TGTGCCAGCAGCTTTAATATAGATACGCAGTATTTT. Its protein is CASSFNIDTQYF. Supplemented by reference TRBV7-2 and TRBJ2-3, the full variable domain reads GAGVSQSPSNKVTEKGKDVELRCDPISGHTALYWYRQSLGQGLEFLIYFQGNSAPDKSGLPSDRFSAERTGGSVSTLTIQRTQQEDSAVYLCASSFNIDTQYFGPGTRLTVL.

The CDR3 DNA reads as TGTGCCAGCAGAAAGGGTACAGGGGAAGAATCACCCCTCCACTTT. Translated, it gives CASRKGTGEESPLHF. The V and J genes are TRBV2 and TRBJ1-6; 7 nucleotides align to TRBD1. The CDR3 consists of 15 residues. Trimming took 6 bases from V and 10 from J; bases not matched to a gene: 12. Germline CDR1 and CDR2: SNHLY and FYNNEI. Using reference TRBV2 and TRBJ1-6 for the parts outside the CDR3, the full variable domain is EPEVTQTPSHQVTQMGQEVILRCVPISNHLYFYWYRQILGQKVEFLVSFYNNEISEKSEIFDDQFSVERPDGSNFTLKIRSTKLEDSAMYFCASRKGTGEESPLHFGNGTRLTVT.

The table lists this clone with a few counts. This rearrangement joins TRBV6-4 to TRBJ1-4; 9 bases line up with TRBD1. Germline CDR1 is MRHNA and CDR2 is SNTAGT. CDR3 length: 16 residues. The V segment lost 6 bases and the J segment 0 bases; nucleotides outside the gene matches: 5. CDR3 sequence: CASRGGQGATNEKLFF. DNA for the CDR3: TGTGCCAGCAGGGGGGGACAGGGAGCAACTAATGAAAAACTGTTTTTT.

This clone was observed a few times. V usage is TRBV6-1 and J usage is TRBJ1-1, with D possibly TRBD1 on 5 matching bases. V lost 3 bases and J 0 bases, leaving 17 bases between the germline ends. Germline lookup yields CDR1 MNHNS and CDR2 SASEGT. The CDR3 contains 17 residues. The DNA of the CDR3 is TGTGCCAGCAGTGACCCCGGGCGAGCAGGGATGAACACTGAAGCTTTCTTT. Protein product: CASSDPGRAGMNTEAFF.

V is TRBV9 and J is TRBJ2-7, with 10 bases lining up with TRBD2. V trimming: 4 bases; J trimming: 6 bases; junction bases outside the gene matches: 19. Germline loops: CDR1 SGDLS, CDR2 YYNGEE. The CDR3 has 18 residues. CDR3 protein: CASSFGWRASGSSGEQYF. The CDR3 nucleotides are TGTGCCAGCAGCTTTGGGTGGAGGGCTAGCGGGAGTTCGGGCGAGCAGTACTTC.

This chain's CDR3 is CASSLGLTSGLETQYF. The CDR3 DNA reads TGTGCCAGCAGCCTAGGCCTAACTTCGGGACTAGAGACCCAGTACTTC. The chain has TRBV3-1 (or the pseudogene TRBV3-2) and TRBJ2-5; tentative D call: TRBD2 (6 bases). Germline CDR1 is LGHDT and CDR2 is YNNKEL (reference sequence). Trimming cost V 4 bases and J 4 bases, with 19 bases left between them. The CDR3 spans 16 residues.

This clone was recorded a few times. This chain links TRBV5-4 with TRBJ1-1, with TRBD1 matching 8 bases. The junction had 4 bases not matched to a gene; V was cut back by 3 bases and J by 0 bases. Per germline, CDR1 SGHNT and CDR2 YYREEE (reference sequence). This CDR3 is built from 15 residues. The CDR3 here is CASSSGTGMNTEAFF. The CDR3 nucleotides are TGTGCCAGCAGCTCGGGGACAGGTATGAACACTGAAGCTTTCTTT. The full variable domain, with the rest looked up from reference TRBV5-4 and TRBJ1-1, is ETGVTQSPTHLIKTRGQQVTLRCSSQSGHNTVSWYQQALGQGPQFIFQYYREEENGRGNFPPRFSGLQFPNYSSELNVNALELDDSALYLCASSSGTGMNTEAFFGQGTRLTVV.

The chain is built from TRBV25-1 and TRBJ1-6, with 9 nucleotides matching TRBD1. Germline V lookup: CDR1 MGHDK, CDR2 SYGVNS. The CDR3 loop spans 14 amino acids. V shed 8 bases and J 6 bases; nucleotides not matched to a gene: 5. The CDR3 loop is CASAGTGPNSPLHF. CDR3 sequence (DNA): TGTGCCAGCGCCGGGACAGGGCCTAATTCACCCCTCCACTTT. Together with reference TRBV25-1 and TRBJ1-6, the CDR3 gives the full variable domain: EADIYQTPRYLVIGTGKKITLECSQTMGHDKMYWYQQDPGMELHLIHYSYGVNSTEKGDLSSESTVSRIRTEHFPLTLESARPSHTSQYLCASAGTGPNSPLHFGNGTRLTVT.

V and J are TRBV6-5 and TRBJ1-5, with 7 bases aligning to TRBD1. The CDR3 runs 13 residues. Germline trimming cut 6 bases from V and 3 bases from J; bases unmatched to any gene: 2. CDR1 is MNHEY and CDR2 is SVGAGI in the germline V gene. CDR3 protein: CASRDRSNQPQHF. CDR3 DNA: TGTGCCAGCAGGGACAGGTCCAATCAGCCCCAGCATTTT.

The rearrangement joins TRBV30 to TRBJ2-1; TRBD2 agrees at 14 bases. Germline CDR1 GTSNPN, CDR2 SVGIG (reference sequence). This CDR3 comprises 15 residues. V shed 3 bases and J 9 bases; nucleotides not matched to a gene: 7. The CDR3 DNA is TGTGCCTGGAGCCCGGGACTAGCGGGAGTTGGTGAGCAGTTCTTC. Translating gives CAWSPGLAGVGEQFF.

The V and J genes are TRBV6-6 and TRBJ2-1, with 11 bases that match TRBD2. Per the germline V gene, CDR1 is MNHNY and CDR2 is SVGAGI (reference sequence). The V gene end was trimmed by 2 bases and the J gene end by 6 bases; junction bases not matched to a gene: 6. CDR3 length equals 16 residues. CDR3 loop: CASSYAGLAETNEQFF. In DNA form, the CDR3 reads TGTGCCAGCAGTTACGCGGGACTAGCGGAGACCAATGAGCAGTTCTTC.

This chain links TRBV30 with TRBJ1-6, with D possibly being TRBD1 (6 bases). Germline lookup yields CDR1 GTSNPN and CDR2 SVGIG (reference sequence). CDR3 length: 15 residues. V lost 0 bases to trimming and J lost 6 bases, with 12 bases between them. The CDR3: CAWSVLDSVNSPLHF. The CDR3, as DNA: TGTGCCTGGAGTGTACTGGACAGCGTTAATTCACCCCTCCACTTT.

This clone was seen once. The chain has TRBV9 and TRBJ2-7, with D perhaps matching TRBD1 (6 bases). CDR3 length equals 13 residues. In germline, CDR1 is SGDLS, CDR2 YYNGEE. Trimming stripped 0 bases from V and 7 bases from J, with 11 bases between. CDR3 sequence (DNA): TGTGCCAGCAGCGTAGCTACAGGGTTTGAGCAGTACTTC. Protein product: CASSVATGFEQYF. Variable domain in full (rest from reference TRBV9 and TRBJ2-7): DSGVTQTPKHLITATGQRVTLRCSPRSGDLSVYWYQQSLDQGLQFLIQYYNGEERAKGNILERFSAQQFPDLHSELNLSSLELGDSALYFCASSVATGFEQYFGPGTRLTVT.

This sequence joins TRBV13 and TRBJ1-2, with D possibly matching TRBD1 (6 bases). In germline, CDR1 is PRHDT, CDR2 FYEKMQ (reference sequence). This CDR3 region has 13 residues. The V end lost 4 bases, the J end lost 5 bases, and 11 bases lay between the germline ends. The CDR3 DNA is TGTGCCAGCAGCTCCGGGACAAGTTATGGCTACACCTTC. Its protein product is CASSSGTSYGYTF.

The chain couples TRBV12-3 or TRBV12-4 to TRBJ1-2; D call uncertain. Trimming left V 3 bases short and J 0 bases short, with 5 bases between. This CDR3 has 13 residues. This chain's CDR3 is CASSFGPNYGYTF. The CDR3 bases are TGTGCCAGCAGTTTTGGGCCTAACTATGGCTACACCTTC.

This chain uses TRBV7-8 with TRBJ1-2, with D uncertain. CDR1 SGHVS and CDR2 FQNEAQ come from the germline V gene. The CDR3 covers 16 residues. V was shortened by 5 bases and J by 0 bases, with 16 bases between the two germline ends. The CDR3 loop reads CASSTNPRNTNYGYTF. The CDR3 nucleotides read TGTGCCAGCAGCACGAACCCTAGGAATACTAACTATGGCTACACCTTC.

The genes are TRBV5-1 and TRBJ2-5, with TRBD2 as a possible D gene (6 bases). This CDR3 spans 15 amino acids. The V and J ends lost 4 bases and 4 bases respectively, with 17 bases between them. Germline CDR1 reads SGHRS; CDR2 reads YFSETQ. The chain's CDR3 is CASSPGSVGLETQYF. The CDR3 DNA is TGCGCCAGCAGCCCCGGGAGCGTAGGGCTAGAGACCCAGTACTTC. The full variable domain, completed using reference TRBV5-1 and TRBJ2-5, is KAGVTQTPRYLIKTRGQQVTLSCSPISGHRSVSWYQQTPGQGLQFLFEYFSETQRNKGNFPGRFSGRQFSNSRSEMNVSTLELGDSALYLCASSPGSVGLETQYFGPGTRLLVL.

This chain joins TRBV6-6 and TRBJ2-7; TRBD1 agrees at 9 bases. Germline lookup yields CDR1 MNHNY and CDR2 SVGAGI (reference sequence). V gave up 6 bases and J gave up 4 bases; unmatched junction bases: 10. The CDR3 covers 15 residues. The CDR3 nucleotides read TGTGCCAGCAGACCCGGGACAGGGCTACCTTACGAGCAGTACTTC. Its translation is CASRPGTGLPYEQYF.

J is TRBJ1-1 and V is TRBV18; D may be TRBD1 (6 bases). The CDR3 sequence is 14 residues long. The germline CDR1 and CDR2 sequences are KGHSH and LQKENI. Trimming left V 4 bases short and J 1 base short, with 10 bases between. In DNA, the CDR3 is TGTGCCAGCTCACACGGACAGACGAACACTGAAGCTTTCTTT. Translation: CASSHGQTNTEAFF.

The V and J genes are TRBV18 and TRBJ1-4; no reliable D call. V was trimmed by 4 bases and J by 5 bases, leaving 8 bases between them. The CDR3 contains 13 residues. From germline, CDR1 is KGHSH and CDR2 LQKENI. CDR3: CASSLSENEKLFF. The CDR3 DNA is TGTGCCAGCTCACTGTCGGAGAATGAAAAACTGTTTTTT.

The DNA of the CDR3 is TGTGCCAGCAGCCAAGGTCGGAGGGGCTCACCCCTCCACTTT. Residues: CASSQGRRGSPLHF. J is TRBJ1-6 and V is TRBV3-1 (or the pseudogene TRBV3-2); a possible D gene is TRBD1 (5 bases). V was pared by 1 base and J by 10 bases, with 11 bases between. The CDR3 covers 14 residues. Germline CDR1 LGHDT, CDR2 YNNKEL (reference sequence).

The CDR3: CAISESLGAGMNTEAFF. DNA for the CDR3: TGTGCCATCAGTGAGTCGTTAGGGGCAGGGATGAACACTGAAGCTTTCTTT. The chain links TRBV10-3 to TRBJ1-1, with D perhaps matching TRBD1 (5 bases). In germline, CDR1 is ENHRY, CDR2 SYGVKD. The CDR3 is 17 residues long. Trimming stripped 0 bases from V and 0 bases from J, with 14 bases between.

Regarding this clone: The germline gene is not matched at one end of the junction; a read error may be the cause. V usage is TRBV11-2 and J usage is TRBJ2-7; 9 bases match TRBD2. Germline CDR1 is SGHAT and CDR2 is FQNNGV. The CDR3 length is 12 residues. CDR3 nucleotide sequence: TGTGCCAGCAGCGTCCCGAGCGGGAGGCCTCTCTTC. Encoded protein: CASSVPSGRPLF. Full variable domain (missing parts from reference TRBV11-2 and TRBJ2-7): EAGVAQSPRYKIIEKRQSVAFWCNPISGHATLYWYQQILGQGPKLLIQFQNNGVVDDSQLPKDRFSAERLKGVDSTLKIQPAKLEDSAVYLCASSVPSGRPLFGPGTRLTVT.